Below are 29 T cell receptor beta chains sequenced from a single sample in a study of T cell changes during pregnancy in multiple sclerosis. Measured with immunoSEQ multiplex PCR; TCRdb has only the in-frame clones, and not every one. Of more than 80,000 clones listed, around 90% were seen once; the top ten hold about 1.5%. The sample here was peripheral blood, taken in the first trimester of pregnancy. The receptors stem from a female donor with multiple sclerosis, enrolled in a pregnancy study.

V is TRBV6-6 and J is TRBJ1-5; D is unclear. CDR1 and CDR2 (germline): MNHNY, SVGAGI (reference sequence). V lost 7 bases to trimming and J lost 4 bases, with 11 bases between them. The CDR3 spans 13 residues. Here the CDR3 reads CASTETRNQPQHF. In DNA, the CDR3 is TGTGCCAGCACGGAGACTAGAAATCAGCCCCAGCATTTT.

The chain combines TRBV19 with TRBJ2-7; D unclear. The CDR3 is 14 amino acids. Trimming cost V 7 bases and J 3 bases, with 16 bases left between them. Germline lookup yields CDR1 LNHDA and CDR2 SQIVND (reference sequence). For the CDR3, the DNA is TGTGCCAGTAAAGCGAGGCCCATAGGCTACGAGCAGTACTTC. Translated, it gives CASKARPIGYEQYF. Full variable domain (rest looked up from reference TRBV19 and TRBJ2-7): DGGITQSPKYLFRKEGQNVTLSCEQNLNHDAMYWYRQDPGQGLRLIYYSQIVNDFQKGDIAEGYSVSREKKESFPLTVTSAQKNPTAFYLCASKARPIGYEQYFGPGTRLTVT.

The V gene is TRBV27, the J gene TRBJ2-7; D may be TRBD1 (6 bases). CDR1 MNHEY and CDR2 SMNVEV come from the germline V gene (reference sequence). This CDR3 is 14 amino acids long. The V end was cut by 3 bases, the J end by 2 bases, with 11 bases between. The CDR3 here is CASSFSQGPYEQYF. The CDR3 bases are TGTGCCAGCAGTTTTTCACAGGGCCCCTACGAGCAGTACTTC.

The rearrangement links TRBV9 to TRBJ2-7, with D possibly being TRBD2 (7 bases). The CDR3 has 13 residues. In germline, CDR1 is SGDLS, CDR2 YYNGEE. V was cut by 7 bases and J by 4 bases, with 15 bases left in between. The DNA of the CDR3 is TGTGCCAGCGGGGGGGGGCGGCCGTACGAGCAGTACTTC. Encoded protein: CASGGGRPYEQYF.

The CDR3 DNA sequence: TGCGCCAGCAGCCCTAAAGCGAGACGGGACAGCAACTACGAGCAGTACTTC. Amino acid sequence: CASSPKARRDSNYEQYF. The rearrangement uses TRBV4-1 and TRBJ2-7; TRBD1 matches 7 bases. The J segment lost 3 bases and the V segment lost 4 bases, leaving 15 bases of the junction unmatched. From germline, CDR1 is MGHRA and CDR2 YSYEKL. CDR3 length: 17 amino acids.

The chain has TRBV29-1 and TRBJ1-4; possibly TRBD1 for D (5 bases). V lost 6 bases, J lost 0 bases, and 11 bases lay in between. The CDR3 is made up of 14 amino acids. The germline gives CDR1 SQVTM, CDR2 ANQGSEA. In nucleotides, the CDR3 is TGCAGCGTCGGGGGGAGTGCAACTAATGAAAAACTGTTTTTT. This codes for CSVGGSATNEKLFF.

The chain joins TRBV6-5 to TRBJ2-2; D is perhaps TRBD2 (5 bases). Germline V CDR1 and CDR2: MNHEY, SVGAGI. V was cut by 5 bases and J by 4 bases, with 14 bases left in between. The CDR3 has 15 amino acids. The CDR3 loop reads CASSQAAGLTGELFF. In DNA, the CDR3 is TGTGCCAGCAGTCAGGCGGCGGGTCTCACCGGGGAGCTGTTTTTT.

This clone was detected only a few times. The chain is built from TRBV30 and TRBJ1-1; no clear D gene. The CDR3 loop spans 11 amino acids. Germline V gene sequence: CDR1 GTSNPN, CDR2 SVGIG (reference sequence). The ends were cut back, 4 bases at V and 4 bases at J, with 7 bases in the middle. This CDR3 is CAWTHGTEAFF. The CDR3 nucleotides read TGTGCCTGGACCCACGGCACTGAAGCTTTCTTT.

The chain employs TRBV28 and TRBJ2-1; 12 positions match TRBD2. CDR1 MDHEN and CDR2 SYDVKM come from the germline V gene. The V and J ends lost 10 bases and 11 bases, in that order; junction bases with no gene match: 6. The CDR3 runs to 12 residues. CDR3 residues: CATMTSGSQQFF. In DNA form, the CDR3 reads TGTGCCACCATGACTAGCGGGAGCCAGCAGTTCTTC.

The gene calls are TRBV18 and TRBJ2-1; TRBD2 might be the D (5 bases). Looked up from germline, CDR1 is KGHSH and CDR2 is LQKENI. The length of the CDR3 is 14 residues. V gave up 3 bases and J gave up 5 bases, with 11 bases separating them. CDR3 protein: CASSPSLENNEQFF. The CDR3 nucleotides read TGTGCCAGCTCACCCTCACTAGAGAACAATGAGCAGTTCTTC.

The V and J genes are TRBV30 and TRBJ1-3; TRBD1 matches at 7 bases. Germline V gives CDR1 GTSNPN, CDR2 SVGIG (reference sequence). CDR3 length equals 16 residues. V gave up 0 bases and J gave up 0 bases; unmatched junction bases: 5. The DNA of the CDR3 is TGTGCCTGGAGTGTTCTAGCAGGGGGCTCTGGAAACACCATATATTTT. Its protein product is CAWSVLAGGSGNTIYF.

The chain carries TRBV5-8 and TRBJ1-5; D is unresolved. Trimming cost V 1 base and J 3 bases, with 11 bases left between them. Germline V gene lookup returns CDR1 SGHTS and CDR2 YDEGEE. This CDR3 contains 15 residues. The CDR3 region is CASSLLRLPNQPQHF. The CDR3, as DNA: TGTGCCAGCAGCTTGTTACGACTCCCCAATCAGCCCCAGCATTTT.

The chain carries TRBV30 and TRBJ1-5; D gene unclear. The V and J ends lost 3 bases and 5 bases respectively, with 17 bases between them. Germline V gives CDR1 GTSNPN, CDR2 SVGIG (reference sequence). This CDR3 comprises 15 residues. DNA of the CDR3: TGTGCCTGGAGACCCTCAGTGCCCTTCTATCAGCCCCAGCATTTT. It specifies CAWRPSVPFYQPQHF.

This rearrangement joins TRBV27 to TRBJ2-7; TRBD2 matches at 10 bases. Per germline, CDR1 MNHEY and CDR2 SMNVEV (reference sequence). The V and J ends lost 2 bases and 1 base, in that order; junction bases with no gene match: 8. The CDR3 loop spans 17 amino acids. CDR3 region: CASSLLPGLASSYEQYF. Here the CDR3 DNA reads TGTGCCAGCAGTTTACTACCGGGACTAGCGTCATCCTACGAGCAGTACTTC.

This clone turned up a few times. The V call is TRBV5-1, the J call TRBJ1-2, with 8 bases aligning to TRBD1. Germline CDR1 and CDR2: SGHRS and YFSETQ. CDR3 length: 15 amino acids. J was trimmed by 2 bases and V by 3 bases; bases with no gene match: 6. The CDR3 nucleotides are TGCGCCAGCAGCTCCGGACAGGGTAGGAACTATGGCTACACCTTC. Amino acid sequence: CASSSGQGRNYGYTF.

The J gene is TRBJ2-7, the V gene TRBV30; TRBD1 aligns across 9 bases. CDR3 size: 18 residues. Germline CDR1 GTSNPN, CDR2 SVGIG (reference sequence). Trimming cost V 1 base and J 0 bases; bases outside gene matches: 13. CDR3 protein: CAWSAIKVPGQGSYEQYF. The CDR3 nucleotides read TGTGCCTGGAGTGCCATTAAAGTTCCGGGACAGGGCTCCTACGAGCAGTACTTC.

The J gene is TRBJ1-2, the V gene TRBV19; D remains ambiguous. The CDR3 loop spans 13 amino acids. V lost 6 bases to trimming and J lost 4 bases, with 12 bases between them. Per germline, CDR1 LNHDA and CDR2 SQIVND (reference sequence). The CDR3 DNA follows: TGTGCCAGTAGGTGGGGAGAGGGCTATGGCTACACCTTC. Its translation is CASRWGEGYGYTF.

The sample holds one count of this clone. CDR3 nucleotide sequence: TGCAGCGTTGCTAAGGACAGGGGCGATGAGCAGTTCTTC. Protein product: CSVAKDRGDEQFF. The J gene is TRBJ2-1, the V gene TRBV29-1; TRBD1 matches at 9 bases. Per germline, CDR1 SQVTM and CDR2 ANQGSEA. The length of the CDR3 is 13 residues. The V segment lost 4 bases and the J segment 8 bases; nucleotides outside the gene matches: 6.

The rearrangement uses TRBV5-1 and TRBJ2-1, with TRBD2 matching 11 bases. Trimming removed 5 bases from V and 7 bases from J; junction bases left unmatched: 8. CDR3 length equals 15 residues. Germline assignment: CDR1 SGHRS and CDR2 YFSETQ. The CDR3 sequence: CASSPTGLAENEQFF. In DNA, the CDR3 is TGCGCCAGCAGTCCCACGGGACTAGCGGAGAATGAGCAGTTCTTC. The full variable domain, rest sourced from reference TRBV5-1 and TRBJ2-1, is KAGVTQTPRYLIKTRGQQVTLSCSPISGHRSVSWYQQTPGQGLQFLFEYFSETQRNKGNFPGRFSGRQFSNSRSEMNVSTLELGDSALYLCASSPTGLAENEQFFGPGTRLTVL.

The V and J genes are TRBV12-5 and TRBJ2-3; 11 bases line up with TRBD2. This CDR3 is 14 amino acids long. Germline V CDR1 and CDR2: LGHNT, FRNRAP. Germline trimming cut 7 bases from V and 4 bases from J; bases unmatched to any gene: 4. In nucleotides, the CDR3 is TGTGCTAGTGCCATAGCGGGAGGGCCAGATACGCAGTATTTT. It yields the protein CASAIAGGPDTQYF.

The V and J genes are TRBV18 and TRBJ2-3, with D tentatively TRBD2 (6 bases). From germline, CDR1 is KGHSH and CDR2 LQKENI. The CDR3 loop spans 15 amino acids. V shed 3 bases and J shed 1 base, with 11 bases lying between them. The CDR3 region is CASSPSGVRTDTQYF. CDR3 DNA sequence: TGTGCCAGCTCACCCTCGGGGGTCCGCACAGATACGCAGTATTTT. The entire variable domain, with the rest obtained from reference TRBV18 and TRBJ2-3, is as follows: NAGVMQNPRHLVRRRGQEARLRCSPMKGHSHVYWYRQLPEEGLKFMVYLQKENIIDESGMPKERFSAEFPKEGPSILRIQQVVRGDSAAYFCASSPSGVRTDTQYFGPGTRLTVL.

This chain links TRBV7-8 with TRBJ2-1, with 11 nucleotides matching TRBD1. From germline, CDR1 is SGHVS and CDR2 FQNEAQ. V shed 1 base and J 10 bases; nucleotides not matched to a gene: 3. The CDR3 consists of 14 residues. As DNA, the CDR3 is TGTGCCAGCAGCTTAGGGACAGGGGGCAGAGAGCAGTTCTTC. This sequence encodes CASSLGTGGREQFF.

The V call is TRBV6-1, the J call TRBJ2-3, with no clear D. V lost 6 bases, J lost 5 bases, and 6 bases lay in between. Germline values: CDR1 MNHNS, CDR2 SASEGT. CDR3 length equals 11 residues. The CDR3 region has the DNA TGTGCCAGCAGCTACTTAGATACGCAGTATTTT. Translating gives CASSYLDTQYF.

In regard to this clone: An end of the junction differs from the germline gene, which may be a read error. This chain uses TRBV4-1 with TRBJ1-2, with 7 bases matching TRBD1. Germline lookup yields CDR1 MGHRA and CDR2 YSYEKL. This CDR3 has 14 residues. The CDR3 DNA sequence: TGCGCCAGCAGCCAAGAAGCCGGGACAGCGCCTGAGAACTTC. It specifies CASSQEAGTAPENF.

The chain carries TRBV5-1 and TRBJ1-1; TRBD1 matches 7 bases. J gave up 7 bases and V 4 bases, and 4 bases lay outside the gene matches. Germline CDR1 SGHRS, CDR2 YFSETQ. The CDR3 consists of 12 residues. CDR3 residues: CASSPGTVEAFF. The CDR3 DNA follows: TGCGCCAGCAGCCCGGGGACAGTTGAAGCTTTCTTT.

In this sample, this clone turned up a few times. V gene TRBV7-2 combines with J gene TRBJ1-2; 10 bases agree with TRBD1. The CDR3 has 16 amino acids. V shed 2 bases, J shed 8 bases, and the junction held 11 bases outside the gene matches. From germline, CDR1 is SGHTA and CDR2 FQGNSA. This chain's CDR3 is CASSLPGQGPFMGYTF. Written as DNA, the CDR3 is TGTGCCAGCAGCTTACCGGGACAGGGGCCCTTTATGGGCTACACCTTC. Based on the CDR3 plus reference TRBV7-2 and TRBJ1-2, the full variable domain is GAGVSQSPSNKVTEKGKDVELRCDPISGHTALYWYRQSLGQGLEFLIYFQGNSAPDKSGLPSDRFSAERTGGSVSTLTIQRTQQEDSAVYLCASSLPGQGPFMGYTFGSGTRLTVV.

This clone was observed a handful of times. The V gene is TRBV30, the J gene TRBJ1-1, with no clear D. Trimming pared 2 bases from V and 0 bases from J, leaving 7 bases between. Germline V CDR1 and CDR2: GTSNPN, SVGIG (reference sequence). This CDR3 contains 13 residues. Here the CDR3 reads CAWSSDMNTEAFF. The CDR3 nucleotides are TGTGCCTGGAGTTCAGATATGAACACTGAAGCTTTCTTT.

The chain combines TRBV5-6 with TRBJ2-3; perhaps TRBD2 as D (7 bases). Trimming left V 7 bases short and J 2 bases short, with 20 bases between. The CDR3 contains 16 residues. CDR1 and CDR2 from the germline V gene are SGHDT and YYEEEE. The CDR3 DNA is TGTGCCAGCGTCGTTCTGAGGGGGACTACCACAGATACGCAGTATTTT. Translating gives CASVVLRGTTTDTQYF.

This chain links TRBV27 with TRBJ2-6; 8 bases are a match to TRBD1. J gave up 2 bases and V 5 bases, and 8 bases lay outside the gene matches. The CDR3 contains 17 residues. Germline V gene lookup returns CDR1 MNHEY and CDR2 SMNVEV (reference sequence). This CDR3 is CASSTLRGPTGANVLTF. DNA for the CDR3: TGTGCCAGCAGTACTCTCAGGGGGCCCACTGGGGCCAACGTCCTGACTTTC.